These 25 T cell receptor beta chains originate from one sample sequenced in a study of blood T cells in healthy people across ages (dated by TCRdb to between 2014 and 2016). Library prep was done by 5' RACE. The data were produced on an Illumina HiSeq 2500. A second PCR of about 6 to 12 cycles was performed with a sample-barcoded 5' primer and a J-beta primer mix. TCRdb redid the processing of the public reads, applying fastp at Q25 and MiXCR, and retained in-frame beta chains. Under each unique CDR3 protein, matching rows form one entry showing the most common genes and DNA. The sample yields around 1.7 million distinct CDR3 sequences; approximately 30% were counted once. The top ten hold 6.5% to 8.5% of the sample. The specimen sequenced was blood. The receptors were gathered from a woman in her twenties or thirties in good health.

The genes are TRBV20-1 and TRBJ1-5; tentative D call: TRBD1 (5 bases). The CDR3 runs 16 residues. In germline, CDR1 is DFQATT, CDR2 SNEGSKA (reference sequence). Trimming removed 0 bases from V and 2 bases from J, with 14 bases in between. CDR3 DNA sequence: TGCAGTGCTAGAGAGGCCTGGGGCATGGGCAATCAGCCCCAGCATTTT. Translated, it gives CSAREAWGMGNQPQHF.

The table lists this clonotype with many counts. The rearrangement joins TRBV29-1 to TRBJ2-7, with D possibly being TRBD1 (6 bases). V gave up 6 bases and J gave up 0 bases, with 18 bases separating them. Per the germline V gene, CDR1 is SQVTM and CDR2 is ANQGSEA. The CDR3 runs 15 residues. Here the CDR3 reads CSVREGGPSSYEQYF. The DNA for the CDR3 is TGCAGCGTCCGGGAAGGGGGACCCAGCTCCTACGAGCAGTACTTC.

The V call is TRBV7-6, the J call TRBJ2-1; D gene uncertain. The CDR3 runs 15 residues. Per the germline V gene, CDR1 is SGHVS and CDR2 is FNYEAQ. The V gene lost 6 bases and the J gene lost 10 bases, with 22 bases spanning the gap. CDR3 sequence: CASSPMVGKSYEQFF. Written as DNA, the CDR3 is TGTGCCAGCAGTCCCATGGTGGGGAAGTCCTACGAGCAGTTCTTC.

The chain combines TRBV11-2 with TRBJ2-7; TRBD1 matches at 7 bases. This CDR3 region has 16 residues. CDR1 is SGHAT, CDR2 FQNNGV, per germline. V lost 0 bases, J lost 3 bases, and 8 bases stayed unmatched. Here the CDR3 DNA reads TGTGCCAGCAGCTTAGAGCCCGATAGACAGGGCTACGAGCAGTACTTC. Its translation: CASSLEPDRQGYEQYF. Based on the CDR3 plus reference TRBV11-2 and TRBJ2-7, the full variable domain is EAGVAQSPRYKIIEKRQSVAFWCNPISGHATLYWYQQILGQGPKLLIQFQNNGVVDDSQLPKDRFSAERLKGVDSTLKIQPAKLEDSAVYLCASSLEPDRQGYEQYFGPGTRLTVT.

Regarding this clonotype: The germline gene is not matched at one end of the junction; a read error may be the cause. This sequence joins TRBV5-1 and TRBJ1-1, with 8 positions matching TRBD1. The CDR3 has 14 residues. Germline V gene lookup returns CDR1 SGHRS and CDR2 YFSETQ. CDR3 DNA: TGCACCAGCAGCTTGGGACAGGTAGCAGCTGAAGCTTTCTTT. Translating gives CTSSLGQVAAEAFF.

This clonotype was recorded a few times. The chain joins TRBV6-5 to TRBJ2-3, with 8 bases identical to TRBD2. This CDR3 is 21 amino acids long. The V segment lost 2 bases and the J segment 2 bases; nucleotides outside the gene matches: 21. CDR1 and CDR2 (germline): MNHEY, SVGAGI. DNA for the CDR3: TGTGCCAGCAGTTACAGCGGCGGACTAGCAAGCGGGAACCTTTTCACAGATACGCAGTATTTT. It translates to CASSYSGGLASGNLFTDTQYF.

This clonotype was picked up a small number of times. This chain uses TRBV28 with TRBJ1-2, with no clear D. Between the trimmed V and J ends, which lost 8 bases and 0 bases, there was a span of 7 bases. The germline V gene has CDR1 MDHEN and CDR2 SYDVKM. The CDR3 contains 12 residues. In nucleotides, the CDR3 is TGTGCCAGCCTAAGGACTAACTATGGCTACACCTTC. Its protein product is CASLRTNYGYTF.

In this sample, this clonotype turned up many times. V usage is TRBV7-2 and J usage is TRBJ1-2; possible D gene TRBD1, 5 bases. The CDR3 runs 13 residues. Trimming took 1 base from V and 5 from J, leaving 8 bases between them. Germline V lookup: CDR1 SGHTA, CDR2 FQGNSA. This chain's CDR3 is CASSLVGQYGYTF. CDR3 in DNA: TGTGCCAGCAGCTTAGTGGGGCAGTATGGCTACACCTTC.

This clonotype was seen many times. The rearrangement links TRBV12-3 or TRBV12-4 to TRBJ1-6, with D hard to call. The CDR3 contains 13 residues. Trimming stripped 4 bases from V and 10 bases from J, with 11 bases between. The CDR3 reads CASSSRESSPLHF. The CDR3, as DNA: TGTGCCAGCAGTTCACGGGAGTCCTCACCCCTCCACTTT.

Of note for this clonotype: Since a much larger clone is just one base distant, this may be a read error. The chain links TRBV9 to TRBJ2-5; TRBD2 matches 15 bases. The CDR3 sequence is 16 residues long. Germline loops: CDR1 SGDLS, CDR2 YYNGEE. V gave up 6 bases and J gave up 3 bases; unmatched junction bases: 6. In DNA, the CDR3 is TGTGCCAGCAACACGTGGACTAGCGGGAGGGAAGAGACCCAGTACTTC. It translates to CASNTWTSGREETQYF. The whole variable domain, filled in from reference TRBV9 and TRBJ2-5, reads DSGVTQTPKHLITATGQRVTLRCSPRSGDLSVYWYQQSLDQGLQFLIQYYNGEERAKGNILERFSAQQFPDLHSELNLSSLELGDSALYFCASNTWTSGREETQYFGPGTRLLVL.

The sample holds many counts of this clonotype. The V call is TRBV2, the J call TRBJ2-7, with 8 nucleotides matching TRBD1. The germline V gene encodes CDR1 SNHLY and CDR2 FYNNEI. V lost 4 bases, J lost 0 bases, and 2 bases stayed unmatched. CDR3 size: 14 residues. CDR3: CASSGDRSSYEQYF. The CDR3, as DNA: TGTGCCAGCAGTGGGGACAGGAGCTCCTACGAGCAGTACTTC. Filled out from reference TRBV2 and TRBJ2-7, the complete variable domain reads EPEVTQTPSHQVTQMGQEVILRCVPISNHLYFYWYRQILGQKVEFLVSFYNNEISEKSEIFDDQFSVERPDGSNFTLKIRSTKLEDSAMYFCASSGDRSSYEQYFGPGTRLTVT.

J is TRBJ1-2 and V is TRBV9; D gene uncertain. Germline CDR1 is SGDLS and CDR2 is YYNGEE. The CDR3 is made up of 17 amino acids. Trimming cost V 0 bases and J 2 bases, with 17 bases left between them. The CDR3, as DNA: TGTGCCAGCAGCGTAGGAGTTCGTGGGGTAGGGAACTATGGCTACACCTTC. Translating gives CASSVGVRGVGNYGYTF.

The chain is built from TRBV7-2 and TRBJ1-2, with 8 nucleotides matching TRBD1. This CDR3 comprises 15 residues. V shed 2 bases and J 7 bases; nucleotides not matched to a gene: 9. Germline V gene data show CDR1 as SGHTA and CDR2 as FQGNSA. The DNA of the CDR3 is TGTGCCAGCAGCTTAACTTCAGGGGGCGGATCTGGCTACACCTTC. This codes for CASSLTSGGGSGYTF.

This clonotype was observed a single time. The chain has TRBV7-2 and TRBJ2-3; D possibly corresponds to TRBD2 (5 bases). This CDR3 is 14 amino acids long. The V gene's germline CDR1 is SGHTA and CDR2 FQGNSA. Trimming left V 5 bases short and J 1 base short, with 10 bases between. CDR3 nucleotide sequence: TGTGCCAGCAGCCCGTATAGCGGCACAGATACGCAGTATTTT. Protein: CASSPYSGTDTQYF.

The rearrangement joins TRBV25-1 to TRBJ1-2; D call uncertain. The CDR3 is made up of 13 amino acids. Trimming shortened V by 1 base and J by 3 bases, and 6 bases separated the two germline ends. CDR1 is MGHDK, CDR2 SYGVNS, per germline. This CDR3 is CASSEFDHYGYTF. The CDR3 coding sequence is TGTGCCAGCAGTGAATTCGACCACTATGGCTACACCTTC.

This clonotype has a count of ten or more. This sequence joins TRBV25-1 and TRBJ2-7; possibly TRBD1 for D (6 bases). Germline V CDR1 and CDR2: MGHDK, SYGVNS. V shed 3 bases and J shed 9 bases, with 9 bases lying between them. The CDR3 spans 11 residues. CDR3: CASSDAGVQYF. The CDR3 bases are TGTGCCAGCAGTGACGCAGGGGTGCAGTACTTC.

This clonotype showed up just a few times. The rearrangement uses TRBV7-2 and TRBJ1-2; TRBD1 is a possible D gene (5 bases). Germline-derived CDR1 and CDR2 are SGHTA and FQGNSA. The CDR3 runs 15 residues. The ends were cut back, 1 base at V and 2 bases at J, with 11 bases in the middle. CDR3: CASSLVPGRNYGYTF. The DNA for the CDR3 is TGTGCCAGCAGCTTAGTACCAGGGAGGAACTATGGCTACACCTTC.

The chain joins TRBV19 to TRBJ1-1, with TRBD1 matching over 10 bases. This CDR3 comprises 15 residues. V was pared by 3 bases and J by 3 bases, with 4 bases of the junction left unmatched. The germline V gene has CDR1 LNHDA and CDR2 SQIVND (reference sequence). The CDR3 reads CASSIVDRGDTEAFF. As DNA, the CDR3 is TGTGCCAGTAGTATTGTGGACAGGGGGGACACTGAAGCTTTCTTT.

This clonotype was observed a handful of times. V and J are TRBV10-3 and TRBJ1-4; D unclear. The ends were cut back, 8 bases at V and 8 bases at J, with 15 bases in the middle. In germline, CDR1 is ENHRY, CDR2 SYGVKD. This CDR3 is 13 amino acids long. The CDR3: CAIGPGSGEKLFF. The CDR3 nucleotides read TGTGCCATCGGCCCCGGGTCCGGGGAAAAACTGTTTTTT.

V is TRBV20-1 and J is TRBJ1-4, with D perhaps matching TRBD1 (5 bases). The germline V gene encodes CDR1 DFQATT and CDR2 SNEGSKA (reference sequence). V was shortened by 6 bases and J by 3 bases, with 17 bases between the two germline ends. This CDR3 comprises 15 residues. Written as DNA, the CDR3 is TGCAGTGCAAAAGAACCGGGACGGCCTAATGAAAAACTGTTTTTT. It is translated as CSAKEPGRPNEKLFF.

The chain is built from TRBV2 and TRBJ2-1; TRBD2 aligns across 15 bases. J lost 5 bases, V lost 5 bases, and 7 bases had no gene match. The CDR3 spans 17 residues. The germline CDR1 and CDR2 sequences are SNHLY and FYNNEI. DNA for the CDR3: TGTGCCAGCAGTCGGGGACTAGCGGGGGGTAGTAACAATGAGCAGTTCTTC. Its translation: CASSRGLAGGSNNEQFF. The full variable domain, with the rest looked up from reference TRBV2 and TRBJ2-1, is EPEVTQTPSHQVTQMGQEVILRCVPISNHLYFYWYRQILGQKVEFLVSFYNNEISEKSEIFDDQFSVERPDGSNFTLKIRSTKLEDSAMYFCASSRGLAGGSNNEQFFGPGTRLTVL.

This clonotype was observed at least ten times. The CDR3 DNA is TGTGCCACCAGCAGAGATAAGCCATTGCACTATGGCTACACCTTC. This sequence encodes CATSRDKPLHYGYTF. This rearrangement joins TRBV15 to TRBJ1-2; D is undetermined. This CDR3 spans 15 amino acids. The V gene lost 0 bases and the J gene lost 3 bases, with 11 bases spanning the gap. Germline lookup yields CDR1 LNHNV and CDR2 YYDKDF (reference sequence).

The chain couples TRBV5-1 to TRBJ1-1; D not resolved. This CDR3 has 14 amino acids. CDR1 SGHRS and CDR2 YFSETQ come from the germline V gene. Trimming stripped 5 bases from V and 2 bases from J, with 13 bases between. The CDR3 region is CASRAERGNTEAFF. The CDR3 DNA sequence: TGCGCCAGCAGGGCTGAACGGGGTAACACTGAAGCTTTCTTT.

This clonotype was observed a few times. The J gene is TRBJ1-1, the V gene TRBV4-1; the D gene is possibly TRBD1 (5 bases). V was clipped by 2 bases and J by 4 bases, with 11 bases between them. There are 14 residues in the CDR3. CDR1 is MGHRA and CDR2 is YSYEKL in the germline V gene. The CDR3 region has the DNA TGCGCCAGCAGCCAATCCGAGGGGTCCACTGAAGCTTTCTTT. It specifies CASSQSEGSTEAFF.

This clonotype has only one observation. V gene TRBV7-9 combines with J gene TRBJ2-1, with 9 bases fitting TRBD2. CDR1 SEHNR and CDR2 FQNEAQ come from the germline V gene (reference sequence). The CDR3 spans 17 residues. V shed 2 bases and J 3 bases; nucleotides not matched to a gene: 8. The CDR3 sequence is CASSLMAAGGRYNEQFF. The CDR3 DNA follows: TGTGCCAGCAGCTTAATGGCTGCGGGGGGGCGCTACAATGAGCAGTTCTTC.